The rows below give T cell receptor beta chains drawn from one sample of a study of circulating tumor DNA in untreated peripheral T-cell lymphoma. Using immunoSEQ multiplex PCR, the repertoire was profiled, and TCRdb retains in-frame clones only, with some absent. The sample includes 9,500 to 13,000 clones, about 80% of them seen just once. Source material: tumor tissue. The receptors originated from a human donor with peripheral T-cell lymphoma. CDR3s include the opening cysteine and the closing phenylalanine or tryptophan. The order of the fields is V gene, D gene, clone size, J gene, CDR3 protein, CDR3 DNA. A D gene is named only where the DNA matches it firmly. Clone size is given for some rows only: seen once, a few or many times, or a class if the clone is expanded.

>TRBV7-6|-|once|TRBJ2-5
CASSFRDRPGTQYF
TGTGCCAGCAGCTTCCGGGACCGACCGGGGACCCAGTACTTC
>TRBV2|TRBD1|-|TRBJ1-1
CASKMTGGMNTEAFF
TGTGCCAGCAAGATGACAGGGGGCATGAACACTGAAGCTTTCTTT
>TRBV23-1|-|-|TRBJ2-7
CASSRSSTRLYEQYF
TGCGCCAGCAGCCGAAGTAGTACCCGACTCTACGAGCAGTACTTC
>TRBV12-5|-|-|TRBJ1-2
CASGLGSGDLPGYTF
TGTGCTAGTGGTTTGGGCTCAGGCGACTTGCCGGGCTACACCTTC
>TRBV6-8|TRBD1|-|TRBJ1-6
CASRLQGAEGNSPLHF
TGTGCCAGCAGGTTACAGGGGGCGGAGGGGAATTCACCCCTCCACTTT
>TRBV7-4|TRBD1|-|TRBJ2-1
CASSSRDRGLDEQFF
TGTGCCAGCAGCTCCCGGGACAGGGGTTTGGATGAGCAGTTCTTC
>TRBV19|-|-|TRBJ1-1
CASSIRQGGVEAFF
TGTGCCAGTAGTATCAGACAAGGGGGTGTTGAAGCTTTCTTT
>TRBV19|-|-|TRBJ2-3
CASTGRSSTDTQYF
TGTGCCAGTACGGGACGGTCTAGCACAGATACGCAGTATTTT
>TRBV19|-|-|TRBJ1-1
CASDVAGDTEAFF
TGTGCCAGTGATGTAGCAGGGGACACTGAAGCTTTCTTT
>TRBV6-8|-|-|TRBJ1-5
CASSPSFNQPQHF
TGTGCCAGCAGCCCAAGCTTCAATCAGCCCCAGCATTTT
>TRBV11-1|-|-|TRBJ1-1
CASSPPGISVNTEAFF
TGTGCCAGCAGCCCTCCGGGGATTTCCGTGAACACTGAAGCTTTCTTT
>TRBV12-5|-|-|TRBJ2-1
CASGWGDEQFF
TGTGCCAGCGGATGGGGGGATGAGCAGTTCTTC
>TRBV11-3|-|-|TRBJ2-3
CASSPGLNTDTQYF
TGTGCCAGCAGCCCGGGCCTCAACACAGATACACAGTATTTT
>TRBV7-1|TRBD2|-|TRBJ2-5
CASSSASAGGRETQYF
TGTGCTAGCAGCTCAGCCAGTGCGGGGGGTAGGGAGACCCAGTACTTC
>TRBV1|-|once|TRBJ1-5
CASSQGGQPQHF
TGCGCCAGCAGCCAAGGCGGACAGCCCCAGCATTTT
>TRBV18|-|-|TRBJ1-4
CASSPPSSDEKLFF
TGTGCCAGCTCACCGCCGAGTTCAGATGAAAAACTGTTTTTT
>TRBV30|TRBD1|-|TRBJ1-5
CAWKEQGPLSNQPQHF
TGTGCCTGGAAAGAACAGGGGCCTCTGAGCAATCAGCCCCAGCATTTT
>TRBV29-1|TRBD2|once|TRBJ2-1
CSVRAGGSSSYNEQFF
TGCAGCGTTCGAGCGGGGGGGTCGAGCTCCTACAATGAGCAGTTCTTC
>TRBV6-8|TRBD1|-|TRBJ2-7
CASSLLARDRGREQYF
TGTGCCAGCAGTTTACTTGCTCGGGACAGGGGGCGCGAGCAGTACTTC
>TRBV28|-|once|TRBJ2-7
CASSFGGEGDEQYF
TGTGCCAGCAGTTTCGGCGGGGAGGGGGACGAGCAGTACTTC
>TRBV19|-|-|TRBJ2-3
CASSRAGVRTDTQYF
TGTGCCAGTAGTAGAGCCGGGGTTCGCACAGATACGCAGTATTTT
>TRBV29-1|-|-|TRBJ2-5
CSVSVAGQAKETQYF
TGCAGCGTTTCCGTAGCGGGACAGGCGAAGGAGACCCAGTACTTC
>TRBV12-5|-|-|TRBJ1-2
CASTGERYGYTF
TGTGCCAGCACCGGGGAGCGCTATGGTTACACCTTC
>TRBV6-8|TRBD1|-|TRBJ1-2
CASRLPGTGGYGYTF
TGTGCCAGCAGGCTACCCGGGACAGGGGGATATGGCTACACCTTC
>TRBV18|TRBD1|-|TRBJ2-5
CASSTGQGGETQYF
TGTGCCAGCTCAACGGGACAGGGTGGGGAGACCCAGTACTTC
>TRBV6-8|TRBD1|-|TRBJ2-7
CASSGDRNYEQYF
TGTGCCAGCAGTGGGGACAGGAATTACGAGCAGTACTTC